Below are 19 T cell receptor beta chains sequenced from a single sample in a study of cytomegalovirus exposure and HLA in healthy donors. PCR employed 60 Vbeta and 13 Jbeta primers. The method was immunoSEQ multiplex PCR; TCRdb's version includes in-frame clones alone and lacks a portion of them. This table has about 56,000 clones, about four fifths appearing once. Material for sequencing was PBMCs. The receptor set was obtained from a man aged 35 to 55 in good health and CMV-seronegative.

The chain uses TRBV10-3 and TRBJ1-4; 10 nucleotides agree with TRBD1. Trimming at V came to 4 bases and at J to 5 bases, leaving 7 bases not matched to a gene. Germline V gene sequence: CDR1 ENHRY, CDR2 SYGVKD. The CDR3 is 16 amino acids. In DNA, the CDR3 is TGTGCCATCAGTGCAAGCCGGGGACAGGGGAATGAAAAACTGTTTTTT. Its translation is CAISASRGQGNEKLFF.

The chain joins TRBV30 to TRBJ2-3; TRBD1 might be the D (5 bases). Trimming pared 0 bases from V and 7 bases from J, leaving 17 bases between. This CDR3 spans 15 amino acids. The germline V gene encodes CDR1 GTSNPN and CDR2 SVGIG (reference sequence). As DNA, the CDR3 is TGTGCCTGGAGTGTACGAACTTGGGGCCGTCATACGCAGTATTTT. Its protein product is CAWSVRTWGRHTQYF.

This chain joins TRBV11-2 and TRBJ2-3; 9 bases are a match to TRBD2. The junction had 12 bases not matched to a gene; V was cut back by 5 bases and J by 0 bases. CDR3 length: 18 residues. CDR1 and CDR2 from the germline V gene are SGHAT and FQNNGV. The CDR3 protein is CASSLRGGAGGSTDTQYF. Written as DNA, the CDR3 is TGTGCCAGCAGCCTCAGGGGAGGAGCGGGGGGCAGCACAGATACGCAGTATTTT.

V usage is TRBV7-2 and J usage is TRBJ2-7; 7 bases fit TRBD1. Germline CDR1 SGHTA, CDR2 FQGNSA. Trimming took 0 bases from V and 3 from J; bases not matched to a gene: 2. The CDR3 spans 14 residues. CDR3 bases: TGTGCCAGCAGCTTAGCGAGGACAGGCTACGAGCAGTACTTC. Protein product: CASSLARTGYEQYF.

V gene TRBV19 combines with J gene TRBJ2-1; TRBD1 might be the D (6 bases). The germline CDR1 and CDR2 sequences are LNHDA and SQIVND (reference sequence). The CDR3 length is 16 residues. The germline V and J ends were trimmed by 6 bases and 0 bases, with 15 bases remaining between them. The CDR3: CASSTWDTSSYNEQFF. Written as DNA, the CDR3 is TGTGCCAGTAGCACATGGGACACTAGCTCCTACAATGAGCAGTTCTTC.

CDR3 bases: TGTGCCAGCAGCCGAGGACTAGCGGGGGACCCCTACAATGAGCAGTTCTTC. It specifies CASSRGLAGDPYNEQFF. The chain joins TRBV7-6 to TRBJ2-1; 13 nucleotides agree with TRBD2. This CDR3 has 17 residues. Trimming took 5 bases from V and 2 from J; bases not matched to a gene: 6. Germline V lookup: CDR1 SGHVS, CDR2 FNYEAQ.

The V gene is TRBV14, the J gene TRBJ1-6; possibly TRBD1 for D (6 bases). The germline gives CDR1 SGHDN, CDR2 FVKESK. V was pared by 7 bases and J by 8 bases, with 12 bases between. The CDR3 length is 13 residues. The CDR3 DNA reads TGTGCCAGCACGCCCAGGACAGATTCACCCCTCCACTTT. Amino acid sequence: CASTPRTDSPLHF.

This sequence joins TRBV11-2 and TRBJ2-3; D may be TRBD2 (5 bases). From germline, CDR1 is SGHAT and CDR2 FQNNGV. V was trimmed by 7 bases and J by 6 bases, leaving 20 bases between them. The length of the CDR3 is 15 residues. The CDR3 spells CASKSVKGLADTQYF. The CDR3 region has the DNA TGTGCCAGCAAATCGGTGAAGGGCCTAGCTGATACGCAGTATTTT.

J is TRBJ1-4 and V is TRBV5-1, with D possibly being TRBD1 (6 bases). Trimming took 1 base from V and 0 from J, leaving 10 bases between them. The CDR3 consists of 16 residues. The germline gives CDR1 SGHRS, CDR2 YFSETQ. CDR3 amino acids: CASSLTGSTTNEKLFF. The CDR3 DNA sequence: TGCGCCAGCAGCTTGACAGGGAGCACAACTAATGAAAAACTGTTTTTT. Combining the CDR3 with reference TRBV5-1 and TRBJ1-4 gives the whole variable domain KAGVTQTPRYLIKTRGQQVTLSCSPISGHRSVSWYQQTPGQGLQFLFEYFSETQRNKGNFPGRFSGRQFSNSRSEMNVSTLELGDSALYLCASSLTGSTTNEKLFFGSGTQLSVL.

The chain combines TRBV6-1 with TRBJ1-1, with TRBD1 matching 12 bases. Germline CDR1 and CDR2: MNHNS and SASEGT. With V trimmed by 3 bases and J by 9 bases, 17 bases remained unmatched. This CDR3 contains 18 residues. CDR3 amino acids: CASSERSGTGGRYYKAFF. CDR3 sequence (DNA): TGTGCCAGCAGTGAGAGATCCGGGACAGGGGGCCGCTATTATAAAGCTTTCTTT.

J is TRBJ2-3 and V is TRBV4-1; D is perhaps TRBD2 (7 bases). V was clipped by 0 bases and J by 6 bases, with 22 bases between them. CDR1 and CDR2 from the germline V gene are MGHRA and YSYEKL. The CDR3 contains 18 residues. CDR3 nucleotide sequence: TGCGCCAGCAGCCAAGATTTCCCAGGAGCGGGGACATCCGATACGCAGTATTTT. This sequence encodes CASSQDFPGAGTSDTQYF.

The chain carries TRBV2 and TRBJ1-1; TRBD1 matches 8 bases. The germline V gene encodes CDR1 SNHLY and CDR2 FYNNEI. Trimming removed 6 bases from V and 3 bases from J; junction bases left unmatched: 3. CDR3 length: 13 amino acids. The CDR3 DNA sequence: TGTGCCAGCAGGGTGACAGGGGACACTGAAGCTTTCTTT. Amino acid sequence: CASRVTGDTEAFF.

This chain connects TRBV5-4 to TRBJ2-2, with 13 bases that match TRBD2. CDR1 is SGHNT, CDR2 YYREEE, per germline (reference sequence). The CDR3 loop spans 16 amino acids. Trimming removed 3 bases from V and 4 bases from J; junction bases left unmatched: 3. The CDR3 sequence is CASSSGLAGITGELFF. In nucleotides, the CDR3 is TGTGCCAGCAGCTCGGGACTAGCGGGGATCACCGGGGAGCTGTTTTTT.

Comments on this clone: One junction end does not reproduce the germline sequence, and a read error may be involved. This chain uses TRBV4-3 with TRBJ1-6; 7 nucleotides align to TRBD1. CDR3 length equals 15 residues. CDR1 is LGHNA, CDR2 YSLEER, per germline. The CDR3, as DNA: TGCGCTAGCAGCCCACAGGGGACAGAGAATTCACCCCTCCACTTT. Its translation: CASSPQGTENSPLHF.

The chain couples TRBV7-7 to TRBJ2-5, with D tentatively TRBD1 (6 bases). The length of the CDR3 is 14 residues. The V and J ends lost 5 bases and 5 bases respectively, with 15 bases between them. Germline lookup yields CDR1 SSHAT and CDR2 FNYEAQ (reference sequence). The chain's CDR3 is CASSPTPTGETQYF. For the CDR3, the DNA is TGTGCCAGCAGCCCAACTCCAACAGGGGAGACCCAGTACTTC.

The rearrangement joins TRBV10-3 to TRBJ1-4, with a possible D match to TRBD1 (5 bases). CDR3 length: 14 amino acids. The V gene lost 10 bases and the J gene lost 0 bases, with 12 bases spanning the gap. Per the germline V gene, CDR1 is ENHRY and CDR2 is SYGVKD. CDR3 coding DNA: TGTGCCACCCGGACGGGGGCAACTAATGAAAAACTGTTTTTT. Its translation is CATRTGATNEKLFF.

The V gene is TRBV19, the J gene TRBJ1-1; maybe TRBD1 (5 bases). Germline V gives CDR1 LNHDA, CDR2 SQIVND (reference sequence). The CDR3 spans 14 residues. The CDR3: CATSPVLGTSEAFF. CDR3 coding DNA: TGTGCTACGAGCCCAGTTTTGGGGACTTCCGAAGCTTTCTTT.

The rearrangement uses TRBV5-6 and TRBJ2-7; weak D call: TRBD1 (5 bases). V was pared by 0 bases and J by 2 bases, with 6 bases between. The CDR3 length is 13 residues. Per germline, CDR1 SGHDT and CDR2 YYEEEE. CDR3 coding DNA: TGTGCCAGCAGCTTGGGCAGGGCCTACGAGCAGTACTTC. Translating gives CASSLGRAYEQYF.

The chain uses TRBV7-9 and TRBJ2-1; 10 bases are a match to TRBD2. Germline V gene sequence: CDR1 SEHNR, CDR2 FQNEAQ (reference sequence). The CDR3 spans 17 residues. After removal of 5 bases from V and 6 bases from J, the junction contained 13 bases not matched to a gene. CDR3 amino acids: CASSSGAKRGGRNEQFF. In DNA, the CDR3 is TGTGCCAGCAGCAGCGGGGCCAAGCGGGGGGGCCGCAATGAGCAGTTCTTC.